One sample yielded the 16 T cell receptor beta chains listed below, sequenced in a study of regulatory T cells in long-lasting Graves disease. CDR3 regions were amplified by Arm-PCR using iRepertoire HTBI primers to build TCR beta libraries. TCRdb analysed the multiplex PCR reads with MiXCR anew, one entry per CDR3 protein. The data show about 350,000 distinct CDR3 sequences, 16% seen once. Described time point: newly diagnosed GD, antithyroid drugs for less than 3 months. From RNA extracted from PBMCs, the TCR library was made. This same sample was also taken into another study, of T cells in Graves' hyperthyroidism and ophthalmopathy.

Sequences were derived from peripheral blood mononuclear cells (PBMCs), sampled at new diagnosis, from a patient treated with antithyroid drugs. Source of these receptors: a man aged 35 to 55 with Graves disease.

This clonotype occurred many times. The chain is built from TRBV28 and TRBJ2-1, with 9 bases identical to TRBD2. The CDR3 runs to 17 residues. The V gene's germline CDR1 is MDHEN and CDR2 SYDVKM. J lost 0 bases, V lost 8 bases, and 11 bases had no gene match. The chain's CDR3 is CASRTGGGASSYNEQFF. The CDR3 DNA reads as TGTGCCAGCCGGACCGGCGGGGGGGCGAGCTCCTACAATGAGCAGTTCTTC. The full variable domain, in which reference TRBV28 and TRBJ2-1 provide the parts outside the CDR3, is DVKVTQSSRYLVKRTGEKVFLECVQDMDHENMFWYRQDPGLGLRLIYFSYDVKMKEKGDIPEGYSVSREKKERFSLILESASTNQTSMYLCASRTGGGASSYNEQFFGPGTRLTVL.

In this sample, this clonotype turned up many times. The chain employs TRBV30 and TRBJ2-1, with 8 bases fitting TRBD2. V lost 2 bases and J lost 10; bases outside the gene matches: 4. The CDR3 consists of 12 residues. The germline CDR1 and CDR2 sequences are GTSNPN and SVGIG (reference sequence). For the CDR3, the DNA is TGTGCCTGGAGTCGAAAGCGGGGGGAGCAGTTCTTC. It encodes CAWSRKRGEQFF.

Ten or more counts support this clonotype. The chain links TRBV29-1 to TRBJ2-1, with 7 bases aligning to TRBD1. This CDR3 comprises 14 residues. Germline lookup yields CDR1 SQVTM and CDR2 ANQGSEA. V was pared by 0 bases and J by 4 bases, with 3 bases of the junction left unmatched. CDR3 coding DNA: TGCAGCGTTGAAGACAGGGGGAAGTACAATGAGCAGTTCTTC. It yields the protein CSVEDRGKYNEQFF.

A few counts support this clonotype. V is TRBV20-1 and J is TRBJ2-7; TRBD1 might be the D (6 bases). Trimming cost V 0 bases and J 0 bases, with 9 bases left between them. Germline CDR1 and CDR2: DFQATT and SNEGSKA (reference sequence). The CDR3 is 14 residues long. The CDR3 loop reads CSARETGYSYEQYF. For the CDR3, the DNA is TGCAGTGCTAGAGAGACAGGATACTCCTACGAGCAGTACTTC.

In its sample, this clonotype was seen many times. The V gene is TRBV2, the J gene TRBJ2-4; the D gene is possibly TRBD1 (5 bases). Germline V gene data show CDR1 as SNHLY and CDR2 as FYNNEI. Trimming stripped 4 bases from V and 0 bases from J, with 13 bases between. This CDR3 contains 16 residues. CDR3 in amino acids: CASSGFQGPAKNIQYF. For the CDR3, the DNA is TGTGCCAGCAGTGGGTTTCAGGGCCCAGCCAAAAACATTCAGTACTTC.

This clonotype turned up a few times. The rearrangement uses TRBV2 and TRBJ1-5, with TRBD1 matching over 7 bases. This CDR3 comprises 15 residues. CDR1 is SNHLY, CDR2 FYNNEI, per germline. V was clipped by 7 bases and J by 2 bases; unmatched bases: 8. The CDR3 DNA reads as TGTGCCAGCAAGAGAGACAGGGTGGGCAATCAGCCCCAGCATTTT. Translation: CASKRDRVGNQPQHF.

The table lists this clonotype with many counts. The genes are TRBV18 and TRBJ1-6; D is unclear. Trimming removed 3 bases at V and 7 bases at J, with 13 bases between. Germline V gene data show CDR1 as KGHSH and CDR2 as LQKENI. This CDR3 region has 15 residues. Written as DNA, the CDR3 is TGTGCCAGCTCACCTTCTTGGCAGCGAAATTCACCCCTCCACTTT. Its protein is CASSPSWQRNSPLHF. Based on the CDR3 plus reference TRBV18 and TRBJ1-6, the full variable domain is NAGVMQNPRHLVRRRGQEARLRCSPMKGHSHVYWYRQLPEEGLKFMVYLQKENIIDESGMPKERFSAEFPKEGPSILRIQQVVRGDSAAYFCASSPSWQRNSPLHFGNGTRLTVT.

This clonotype has ten or more counts. V gene TRBV7-9 combines with J gene TRBJ1-1; no clear D. CDR1 and CDR2 from the germline V gene are SEHNR and FQNEAQ (reference sequence). CDR3 length: 16 amino acids. V was clipped by 2 bases and J by 7 bases, with 20 bases between them. CDR3 loop: CASSLRRVSGLGEAFF. For the CDR3, the DNA is TGTGCCAGCAGCTTACGGAGGGTTTCCGGCCTGGGTGAAGCTTTCTTT.

This clonotype was seen more than once but under ten times. The rearrangement links TRBV7-2 to TRBJ1-2, with a possible D match to TRBD1 (5 bases). Germline CDR1 reads SGHTA; CDR2 reads FQGNSA. Trimming left V 10 bases short and J 0 bases short, with 15 bases between. This CDR3 is built from 14 residues. This CDR3 is CATAPGNANYGYTF. The CDR3 DNA reads as TGTGCCACCGCCCCAGGGAACGCTAACTATGGCTACACCTTC.

In its sample, this clonotype was seen many times. This rearrangement joins TRBV20-1 to TRBJ2-7, with D possibly matching TRBD2 (6 bases). Germline loops: CDR1 DFQATT, CDR2 SNEGSKA (reference sequence). This CDR3 has 12 residues. DNA of the CDR3: TGCAGCGGGACTCACAATACCTACGAGCAGTACTTC. Its protein is CSGTHNTYEQYF.

The CDR3 loop reads CSAVVVGALGYTF. In nucleotides, the CDR3 is TGCAGCGCCGTGGTTGTCGGGGCGCTTGGCTACACCTTC. The chain combines TRBV29-1 with TRBJ1-2, with a weak D call TRBD1 (5 bases). V lost 7 bases to trimming and J lost 7 bases, with 19 bases between them. Looked up from germline, CDR1 is SQVTM and CDR2 is ANQGSEA. The CDR3 is 13 amino acids.

On this clonotype itself: This may be a read error: a much more frequent sequence differs by one nucleotide. The chain couples TRBV11-2 to TRBJ2-7; D perhaps matches TRBD1 (6 bases). CDR1 SGHAT and CDR2 FQNNGV come from the germline V gene. V lost 5 bases to trimming and J lost 3 bases, with 14 bases between them. The CDR3 runs to 14 residues. The CDR3 is CASSIVRGNYEQYF. The DNA of the CDR3 is TGTGCCAGCAGCATAGTCAGGGGAAACTACGAGCAGTACTTC.

Comment on this clonotype: Its ends do not fully match the called genes, so a read error is possible. The chain links TRBV19 to TRBJ2-7; D might be TRBD2 (7 bases). CDR3 size: 15 residues. Germline V CDR1 and CDR2: LNHDA, SQIVND (reference sequence). CDR3 amino acids: CAGSIEGGDFYEQYF. In DNA, the CDR3 is TGTGCCGGTAGTATCGAGGGGGGGGATTTCTACGAGCAGTACTTC.

The chain has TRBV7-2 and TRBJ2-3, with D perhaps assigned TRBD1 or TRBD2 (5 bases each). The ends were cut back, 8 bases at V and 4 bases at J, with 16 bases in the middle. The CDR3 runs 14 residues. Germline CDR1 is SGHTA and CDR2 is FQGNSA. CDR3 coding DNA: TGTGCCAGCCGGTTGGGGGTCGGGCCAGATACGCAGTATTTT. Its protein product is CASRLGVGPDTQYF.

This clonotype was detected many times. One end of the junction fails to match germline, which may point to a read error. This chain uses TRBV7-2 with TRBJ2-3, with 9 bases matching TRBD2. Germline CDR1 SGHTA, CDR2 FQGNSA. The CDR3 extends over 17 amino acids. For the CDR3, the DNA is TGTGCCAGCAGCTTAAAGGCTAGCGGGGAGGTGAGAGATACGCAATATTTT. Protein product: CASSLKASGEVRDTQYF.

This clonotype was seen a handful of times. The chain links TRBV11-3 to TRBJ2-1, with D unresolved. V lost 6 bases to trimming and J lost 6 bases, with 9 bases between them. The CDR3 extends over 12 amino acids. Germline V gives CDR1 SGHNT, CDR2 YENEEA. The CDR3 DNA reads as TGTGCCAGCAGGGGCTATGGCAATGAGCAGTTCTTC. Translating it yields CASRGYGNEQFF.